Listed below are T cell receptor beta chains from one sample, sequenced in a study of blood T cell repertoires in COVID-19. Here immunoSEQ multiplex PCR was the method, and the copy in TCRdb shows in-frame clones only, minus some. The table records tens of thousands of clones, around nine tenths of them present only once. Sequencing was carried out using peripheral blood. The receptors shown here come from a man aged 55 to 70 with acute or convalescent COVID-19. Each CDR3 is given without its conserved first and last residue. D genes are given only for firm matches.

d_gene	v_gene	j_gene	CDR3aa
.	TRBV13	TRBJ1-2	ASSFGGRNYGYT
.	TRBV7-2	TRBJ2-2	ASSLEAGPYTGELF
TRBD1	TRBV18	TRBJ1-1	ASSPEQGRNTEAF
TRBD1	TRBV29-1	TRBJ1-2	SVTQGGGYGYT
TRBD1	TRBV2	TRBJ1-5	ASYQDRGTRQPQH
TRBD1	TRBV19	TRBJ1-1	ASNERGHNTEAF
TRBD2	TRBV3-1/TRBV3-2	TRBJ2-7	ASSQAGRGGAIEQY
.	TRBV2	TRBJ1-1	ASRIQNFDGEAF
TRBD2	TRBV30	TRBJ2-1	AWEGTSFGGEQF
.	TRBV7-9	TRBJ2-7	ASSLEGGEQY
.	TRBV29-1	TRBJ1-1	SGGSRNQGRGTEAF
TRBD1	TRBV10-3	TRBJ2-1	AISEALGQGNEQF
TRBD1	TRBV7-2	TRBJ1-6	ASSPIRRQGNLGNSPLH
TRBD1	TRBV7-2	TRBJ2-7	ASRPSPDRGLYEQY
TRBD2	TRBV6-5	TRBJ2-7	ASSYSRAGGYEQY
.	TRBV12-3/TRBV12-4	TRBJ1-4	ASSFFGGEKLF
.	TRBV11-2	TRBJ1-4	ASSLDSVNEKLF
.	TRBV15	TRBJ1-3	ATSRARDNGNTIY
TRBD1	TRBV3-1/TRBV3-2	TRBJ1-4	ASSTGTARGEKLF
.	TRBV19	TRBJ1-5	ASSIFQGKSNQPQH
TRBD2	TRBV9	TRBJ2-3	ASSVSARTSGEGFSTDTQY
TRBD1	TRBV30	TRBJ1-6	AWSAATGNNSPLH
.	TRBV19	TRBJ2-7	ASSAGGLYEQY
.	TRBV27	TRBJ1-3	ASRQAGSGNTIY
.	TRBV2	TRBJ1-6	ASSEGRNNSPLH
.	TRBV3-1/TRBV3-2	TRBJ2-7	ASSRREGMTNEQY
TRBD1	TRBV3-1/TRBV3-2	TRBJ1-4	ASSQDWDRGRTNEKLF
.	TRBV20-1	TRBJ1-1	RAGQNTEAF
TRBD1	TRBV7-2	TRBJ1-4	ASSGQVNEKLF
.	TRBV30	TRBJ2-3	AWSIIGTDTQY
.	TRBV27	TRBJ1-5	ASSITGRTFQPQH
TRBD2	TRBV5-1	TRBJ2-1	ASSPAGFDYNEQF
.	TRBV7-9	TRBJ2-3	ASSLGQTLLTDTQY
TRBD1	TRBV5-4	TRBJ1-1	ASSRRTGLNTEAF
TRBD2	TRBV9	TRBJ2-1	ASSPPLAGVYNEQF
.	TRBV6-1	TRBJ1-6	ASSEAPGQNSPLH
.	TRBV7-2	TRBJ1-2	ASSLVSRRQGFSPGYT
TRBD1	TRBV7-2	TRBJ2-7	ASSLYRGAISEYEQY
TRBD2	TRBV5-4	TRBJ2-3	ASSLGSGGAPTDTQY
TRBD1	TRBV9	TRBJ2-7	ASSPRTGGVEAPYEQY
.	TRBV7-9	TRBJ2-5	ASSLVLGPQETQY
TRBD1	TRBV24-1	TRBJ2-1	ATSGRAETGNYNEQF
.	TRBV19	TRBJ1-1	ASSIRHLGDTEAF
TRBD1	TRBV30	TRBJ1-2	AWSVQGVGYT
.	TRBV6-1	TRBJ2-5	ASSEAALTAQETQY
.	TRBV27	TRBJ1-3	ASSLGRAGNTIY
TRBD1	TRBV6-1	TRBJ1-1	ASSEAPGGTEAF
.	TRBV5-4	TRBJ1-2	ASSLGGQYGYT
.	TRBV5-1	TRBJ1-6	ASSSRSPEIYNSPLH
.	TRBV6-5	TRBJ1-2	ASSLVAGRVDGYT
TRBD1	TRBV3-1/TRBV3-2	TRBJ2-5	ASSQERDRGWVETQY
TRBD1	TRBV5-1	TRBJ1-1	ASSTGGSLNTEAF
.	TRBV5-4	TRBJ1-6	ASSLGQGFGSPLH
TRBD1	TRBV9	TRBJ1-6	ASSEGTGGNSPLH
.	TRBV3-1/TRBV3-2	TRBJ1-4	ASSRRSSTNEKLF
.	TRBV5-1	TRBJ2-1	ASSLGGLGTHEQF
TRBD1	TRBV7-9	TRBJ1-4	ASSRWQGGNEKLF
TRBD1	TRBV27	TRBJ2-7	ASTSVGQGVYEQY